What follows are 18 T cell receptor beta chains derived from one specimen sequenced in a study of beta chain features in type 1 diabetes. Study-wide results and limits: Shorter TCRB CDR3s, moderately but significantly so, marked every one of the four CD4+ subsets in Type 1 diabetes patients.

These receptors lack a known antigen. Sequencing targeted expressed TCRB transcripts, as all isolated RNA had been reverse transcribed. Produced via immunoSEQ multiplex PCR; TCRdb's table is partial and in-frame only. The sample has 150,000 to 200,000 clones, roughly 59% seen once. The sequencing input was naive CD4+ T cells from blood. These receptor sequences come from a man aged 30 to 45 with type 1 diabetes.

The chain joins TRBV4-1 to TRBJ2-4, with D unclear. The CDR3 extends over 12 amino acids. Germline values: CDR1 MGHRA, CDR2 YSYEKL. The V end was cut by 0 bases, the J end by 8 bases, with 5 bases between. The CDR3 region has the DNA TGCGCCAGCAGCCAAGATGGGGACATTCAGTACTTC. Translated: CASSQDGDIQYF.

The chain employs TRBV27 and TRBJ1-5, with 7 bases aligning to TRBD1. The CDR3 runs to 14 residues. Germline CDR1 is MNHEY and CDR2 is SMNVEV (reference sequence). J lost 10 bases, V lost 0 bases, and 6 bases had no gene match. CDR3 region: CASSLSTGYDPQHF. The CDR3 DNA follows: TGTGCCAGCAGTTTATCGACAGGGTACGACCCCCAGCATTTT.

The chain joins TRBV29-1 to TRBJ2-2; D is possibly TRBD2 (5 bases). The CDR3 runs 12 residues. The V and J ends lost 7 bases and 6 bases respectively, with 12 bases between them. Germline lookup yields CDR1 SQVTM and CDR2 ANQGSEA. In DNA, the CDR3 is TGCAGCGCCGTCAGCGGTGCCGGGGAGCTGTTTTTT. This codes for CSAVSGAGELFF.

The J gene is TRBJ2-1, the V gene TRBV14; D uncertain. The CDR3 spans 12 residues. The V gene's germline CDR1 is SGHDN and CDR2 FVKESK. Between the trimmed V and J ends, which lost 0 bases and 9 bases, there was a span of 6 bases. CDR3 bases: TGTGCCAGCAGCCAAGATCGGGTTGAGCAGTTCTTC. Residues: CASSQDRVEQFF.

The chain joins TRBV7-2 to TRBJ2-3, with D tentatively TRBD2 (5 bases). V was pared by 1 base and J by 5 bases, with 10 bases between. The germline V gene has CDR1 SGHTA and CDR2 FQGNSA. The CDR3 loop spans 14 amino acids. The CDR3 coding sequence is TGTGCCAGCAGCTTAGAGCTAGCTGGAGATACGCAGTATTTT. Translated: CASSLELAGDTQYF.

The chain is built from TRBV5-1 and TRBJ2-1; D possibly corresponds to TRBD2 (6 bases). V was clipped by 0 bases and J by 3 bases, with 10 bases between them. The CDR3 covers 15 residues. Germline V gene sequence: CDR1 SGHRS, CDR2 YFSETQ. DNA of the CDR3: TGCGCCAGCAGCTTGGGAGGAGGGATCTACAATGAGCAGTTCTTC. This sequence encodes CASSLGGGIYNEQFF.

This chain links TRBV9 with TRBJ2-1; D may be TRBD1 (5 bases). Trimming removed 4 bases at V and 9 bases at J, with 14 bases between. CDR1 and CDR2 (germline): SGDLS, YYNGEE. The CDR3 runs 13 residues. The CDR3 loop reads CASSQGWVGEQFF. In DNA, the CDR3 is TGTGCCAGCAGCCAGGGTTGGGTGGGTGAGCAGTTCTTC.

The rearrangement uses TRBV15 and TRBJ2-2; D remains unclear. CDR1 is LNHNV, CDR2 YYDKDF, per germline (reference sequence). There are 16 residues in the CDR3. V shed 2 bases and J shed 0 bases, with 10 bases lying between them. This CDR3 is CATSRFRRSNTGELFF. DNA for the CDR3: TGTGCCACCAGCAGATTTCGTCGATCGAACACCGGGGAGCTGTTTTTT.

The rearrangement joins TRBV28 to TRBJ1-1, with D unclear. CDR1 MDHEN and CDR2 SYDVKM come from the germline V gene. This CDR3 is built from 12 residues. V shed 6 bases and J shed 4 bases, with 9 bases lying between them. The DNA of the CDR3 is TGTGCCAGCAGCTCGCCGGGCACTGAAGCTTTCTTT. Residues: CASSSPGTEAFF.

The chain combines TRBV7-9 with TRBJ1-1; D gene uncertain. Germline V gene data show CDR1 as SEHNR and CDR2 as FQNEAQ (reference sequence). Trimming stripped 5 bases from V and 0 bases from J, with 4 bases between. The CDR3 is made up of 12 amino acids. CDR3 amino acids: CASSEMNTEAFF. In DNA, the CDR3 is TGTGCCAGCAGCGAAATGAACACTGAAGCTTTCTTT.

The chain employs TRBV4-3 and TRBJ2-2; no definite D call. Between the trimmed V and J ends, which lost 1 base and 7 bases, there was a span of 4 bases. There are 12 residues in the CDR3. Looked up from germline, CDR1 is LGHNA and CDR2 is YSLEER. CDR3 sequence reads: CASSQAFGELFF. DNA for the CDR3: TGCGCCAGCAGCCAAGCGTTCGGGGAGCTGTTTTTT.

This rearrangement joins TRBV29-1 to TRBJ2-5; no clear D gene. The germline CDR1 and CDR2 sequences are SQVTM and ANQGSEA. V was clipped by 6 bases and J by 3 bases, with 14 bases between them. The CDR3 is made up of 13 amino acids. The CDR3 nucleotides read TGCAGCGTAAAGCTAATAATAGAAGAGACCCAGTACTTC. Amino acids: CSVKLIIEETQYF.

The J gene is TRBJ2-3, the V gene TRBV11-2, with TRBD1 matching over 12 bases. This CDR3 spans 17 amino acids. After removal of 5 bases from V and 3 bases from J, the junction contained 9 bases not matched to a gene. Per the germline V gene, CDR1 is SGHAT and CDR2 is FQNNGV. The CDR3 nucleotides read TGTGCCAGCAGCCCCAGGGACAGGGGGCTTATAACAGATACGCAGTATTTT. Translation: CASSPRDRGLITDTQYF.

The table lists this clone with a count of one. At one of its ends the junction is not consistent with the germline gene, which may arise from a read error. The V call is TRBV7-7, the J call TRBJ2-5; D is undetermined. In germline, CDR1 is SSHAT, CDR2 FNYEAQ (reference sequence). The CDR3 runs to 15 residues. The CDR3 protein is CASSAAGASWETQYF. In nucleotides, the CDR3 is TGTGCTAGCAGCGCGGCAGGAGCCTCATGGGAGACCCAGTACTTC.

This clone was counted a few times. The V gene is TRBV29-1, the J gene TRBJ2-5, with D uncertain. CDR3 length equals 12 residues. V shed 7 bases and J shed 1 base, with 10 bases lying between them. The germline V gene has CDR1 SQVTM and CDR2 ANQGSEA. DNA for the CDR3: TGCAGCGCTGACAAGATCCAAGAGACCCAGTACTTC. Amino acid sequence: CSADKIQETQYF.

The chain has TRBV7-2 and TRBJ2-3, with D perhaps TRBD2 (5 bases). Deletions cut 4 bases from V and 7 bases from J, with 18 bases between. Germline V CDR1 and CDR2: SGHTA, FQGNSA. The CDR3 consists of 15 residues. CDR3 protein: CASSYPLRDRNTQYF. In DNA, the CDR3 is TGTGCCAGCAGCTACCCCCTCCGGGATCGTAATACGCAGTATTTT.

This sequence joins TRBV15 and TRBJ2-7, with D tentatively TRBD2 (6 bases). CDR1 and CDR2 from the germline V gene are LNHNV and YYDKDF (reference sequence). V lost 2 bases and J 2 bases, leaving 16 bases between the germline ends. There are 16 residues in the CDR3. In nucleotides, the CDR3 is TGTGCCACCAGCAGACTCTTCGTAGCGGACACCTACGAGCAGTACTTC. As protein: CATSRLFVADTYEQYF.

CDR3 coding DNA: TGTGCCTGGAATCGGGGGGAGAACTTCTACAATGAGCAGTTCTTC. It translates to CAWNRGENFYNEQFF. The J gene is TRBJ2-1, the V gene TRBV30; 7 bases are a match to TRBD2. The J segment lost 3 bases and the V segment lost 4 bases, leaving 9 bases of the junction unmatched. This CDR3 is 15 amino acids long. Germline V lookup: CDR1 GTSNPN, CDR2 SVGIG (reference sequence).